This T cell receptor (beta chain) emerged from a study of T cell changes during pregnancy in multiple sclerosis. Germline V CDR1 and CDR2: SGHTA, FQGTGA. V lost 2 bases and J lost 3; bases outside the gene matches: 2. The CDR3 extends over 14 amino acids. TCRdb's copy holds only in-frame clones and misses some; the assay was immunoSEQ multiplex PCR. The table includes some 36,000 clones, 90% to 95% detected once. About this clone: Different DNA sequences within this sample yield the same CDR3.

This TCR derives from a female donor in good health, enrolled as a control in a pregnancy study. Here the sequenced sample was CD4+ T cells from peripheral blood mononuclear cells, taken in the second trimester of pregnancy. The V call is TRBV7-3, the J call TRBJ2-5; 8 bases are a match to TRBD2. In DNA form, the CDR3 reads TGTGCCAGCAGCTTACGGGGGGGAGAAGAGACCCAGTACTTC. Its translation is CASSLRGGEETQYF.